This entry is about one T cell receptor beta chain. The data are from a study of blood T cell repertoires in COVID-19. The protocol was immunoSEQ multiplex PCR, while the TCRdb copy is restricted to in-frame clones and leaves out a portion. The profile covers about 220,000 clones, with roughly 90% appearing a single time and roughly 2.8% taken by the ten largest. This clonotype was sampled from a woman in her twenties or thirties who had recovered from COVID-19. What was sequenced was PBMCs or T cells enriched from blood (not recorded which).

Here the CDR3 DNA reads TGTGCCAGCAGCCCCTCCTCTAGCGGAGAGGAGACCCAGTACTTC. Protein product: CASSPSSSGEETQYF. J is TRBJ2-5 and V is TRBV7-3; 7 bases are a match to TRBD2. Germline CDR1 SGHTA, CDR2 FQGTGA. Trimming at V came to 5 bases and at J to 5 bases, leaving 11 bases not matched to a gene. This CDR3 spans 15 amino acids. Full variable domain (rest looked up from reference TRBV7-3 and TRBJ2-5): GAGVSQTPSNKVTEKGKYVELRCDPISGHTALYWYRQSLGQGPEFLIYFQGTGAADDSGLPNDRFFAVRPEGSVSTLKIQRTERGDSAVYLCASSPSSSGEETQYFGPGTRLLVL.